This T cell receptor beta chain was sequenced in a study of cytomegalovirus exposure and HLA in healthy donors. The CDR3 loop spans 14 amino acids. CDR1 and CDR2 from the germline V gene are SGHNT and YYREEE (reference sequence). V lost 2 bases to trimming and J lost 5 bases, with 13 bases between them. This PCR relied on a set of 60 Vbeta primers and 13 Jbeta primers. Generated by immunoSEQ multiplex PCR, the TCRdb table keeps only in-frame clones and is missing some. The sample carries about 150,000 clones, about 88% recorded once. The receptor was isolated from a man aged 25-45 years in good health and CMV-seropositive. Sequenced sample: PBMCs. V is TRBV5-4 and J is TRBJ2-5; a possible D gene is TRBD2 (7 bases). CDR3 in DNA: TGTGCCAGCAGCTTATCTGGGAGGGGGGAGACCCAGTACTTC. Its translation: CASSLSGRGETQYF.